Reported below is one T cell receptor (beta chain). Its antigen is as yet unknown. This entry comes from a study of shared clonotypes between healthy human individuals. Study conclusions and caveats: Non-shared clonotypes showed lower generation probabilities than clonotypes common to all four donors. Generally, estimated richness proved larger in naive subsets than it did in memory subsets.

Donors included only healthy HIV-negative adults lacking recent acute infections or vaccinations. The protocol was immunoSEQ multiplex PCR, while the TCRdb copy is restricted to in-frame clones and leaves out a portion. The table includes roughly 2,300,000 clones, less than 95% detected once. The trim removed 5 bases at V and 3 bases at J, leaving 7 bases unmatched. The CDR3 contains 15 residues. CDR1 and CDR2 from the germline V gene are SGHRS and YFSETQ. This chain connects TRBV5-1 to TRBJ2-7; 11 nucleotides align to TRBD2. Sequencing was performed on naive CD4+ T cells from PBMCs. Regarding subset: CD45RA+ positively selected. The receptor was derived from a man between 18 and 35 years old in good health. Some clones in this sample may be carry-over from other donors' samples. CDR3 amino acids: CASRLILAGVYEQYF. CDR3 coding DNA: TGCGCCAGCAGACTGATACTAGCGGGAGTCTACGAGCAGTACTTC.